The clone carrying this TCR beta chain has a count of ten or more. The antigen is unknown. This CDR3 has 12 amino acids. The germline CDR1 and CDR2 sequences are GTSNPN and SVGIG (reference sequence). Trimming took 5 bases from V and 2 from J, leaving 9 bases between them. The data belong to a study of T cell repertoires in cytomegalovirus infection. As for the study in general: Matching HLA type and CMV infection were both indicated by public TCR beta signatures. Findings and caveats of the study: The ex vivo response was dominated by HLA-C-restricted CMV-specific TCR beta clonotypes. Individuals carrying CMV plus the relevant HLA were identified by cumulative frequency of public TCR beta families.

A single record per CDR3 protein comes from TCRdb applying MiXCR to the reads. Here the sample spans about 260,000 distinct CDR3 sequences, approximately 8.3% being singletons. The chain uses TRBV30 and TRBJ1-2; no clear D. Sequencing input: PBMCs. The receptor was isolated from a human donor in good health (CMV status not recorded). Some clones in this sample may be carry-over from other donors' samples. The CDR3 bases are TGTGCCTGGGGAGTGGGGAACTATGGCTACACCTTC. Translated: CAWGVGNYGYTF. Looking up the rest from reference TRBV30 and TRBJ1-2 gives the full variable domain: SQTIHQWPATLVQPVGSPLSLECTVEGTSNPNLYWYRQAAGRGLQLLFYSVGIGQISSEVPQNLSASRPQDRQFILSSKKLLLSDSGFYLCAWGVGNYGYTFGSGTRLTVV.